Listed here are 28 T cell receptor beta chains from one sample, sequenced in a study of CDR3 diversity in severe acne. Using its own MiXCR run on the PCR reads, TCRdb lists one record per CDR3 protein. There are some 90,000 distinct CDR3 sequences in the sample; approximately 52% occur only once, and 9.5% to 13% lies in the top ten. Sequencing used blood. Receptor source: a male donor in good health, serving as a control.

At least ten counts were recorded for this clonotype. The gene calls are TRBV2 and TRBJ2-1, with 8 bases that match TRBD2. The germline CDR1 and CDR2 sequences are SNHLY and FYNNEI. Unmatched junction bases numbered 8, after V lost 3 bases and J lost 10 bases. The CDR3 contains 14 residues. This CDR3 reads CASSEGLGLFEQFF. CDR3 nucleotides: TGTGCCAGCAGTGAGGGACTAGGCCTCTTCGAGCAGTTCTTC.

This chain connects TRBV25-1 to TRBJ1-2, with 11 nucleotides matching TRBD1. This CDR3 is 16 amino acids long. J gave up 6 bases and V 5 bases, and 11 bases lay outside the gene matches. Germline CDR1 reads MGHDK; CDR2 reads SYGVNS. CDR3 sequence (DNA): TGTGCCAGCAGTTCTGGACAGGGGGCGCGAACGGATGGCTACACCTTC. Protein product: CASSSGQGARTDGYTF.

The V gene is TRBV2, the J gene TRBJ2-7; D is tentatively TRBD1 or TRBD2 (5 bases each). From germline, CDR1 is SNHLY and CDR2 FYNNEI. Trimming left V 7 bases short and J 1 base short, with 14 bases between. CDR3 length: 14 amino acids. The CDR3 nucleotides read TGTGCCAGCACGCTGGGGGACCTATCCTACGAGCAGTACTTC. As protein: CASTLGDLSYEQYF.

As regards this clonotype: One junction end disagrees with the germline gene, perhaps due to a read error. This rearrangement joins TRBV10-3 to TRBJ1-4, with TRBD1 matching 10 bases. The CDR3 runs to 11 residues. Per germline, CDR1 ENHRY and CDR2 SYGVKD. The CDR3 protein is CAISEGTGEVF. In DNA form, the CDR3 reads TGTGCCATCAGTGAAGGGACAGGGGAGGTTTTT.

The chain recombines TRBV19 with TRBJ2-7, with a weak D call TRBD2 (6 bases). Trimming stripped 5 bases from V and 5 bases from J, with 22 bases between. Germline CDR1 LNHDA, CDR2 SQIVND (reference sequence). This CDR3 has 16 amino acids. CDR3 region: CASSPPGAGPGDEQYF. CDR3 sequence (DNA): TGTGCCAGTAGTCCTCCTGGCGCAGGGCCGGGGGACGAGCAGTACTTC.

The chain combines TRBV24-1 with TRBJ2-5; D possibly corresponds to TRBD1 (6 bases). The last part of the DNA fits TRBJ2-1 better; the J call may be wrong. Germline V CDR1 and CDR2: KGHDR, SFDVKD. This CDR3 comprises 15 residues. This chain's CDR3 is CATSLNRASYNEQFF. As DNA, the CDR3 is TGTGCCACCAGTTTGAACAGGGCTTCCTACAATGAGCAGTTCTTC.

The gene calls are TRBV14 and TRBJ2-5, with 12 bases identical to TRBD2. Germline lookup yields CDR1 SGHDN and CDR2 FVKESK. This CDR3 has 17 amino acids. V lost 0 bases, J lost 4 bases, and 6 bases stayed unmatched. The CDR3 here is CASSQERILAGGETQYF. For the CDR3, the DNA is TGTGCCAGCAGCCAAGAAAGGATACTAGCGGGAGGAGAGACCCAGTACTTC.

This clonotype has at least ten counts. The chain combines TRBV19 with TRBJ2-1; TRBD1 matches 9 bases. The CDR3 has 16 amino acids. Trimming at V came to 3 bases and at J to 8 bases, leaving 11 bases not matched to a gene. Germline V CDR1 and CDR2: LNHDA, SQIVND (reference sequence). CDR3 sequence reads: CASSIYWTGVIDEQFF. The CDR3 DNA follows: TGTGCCAGTAGTATCTACTGGACAGGGGTTATAGATGAGCAGTTCTTC.

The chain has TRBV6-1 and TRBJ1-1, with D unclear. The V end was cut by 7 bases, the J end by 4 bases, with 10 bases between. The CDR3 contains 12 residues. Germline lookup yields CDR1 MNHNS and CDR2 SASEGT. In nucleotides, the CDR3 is TGTGCCAGCAAGGACGGTCCCACTGAAGCTTTCTTT. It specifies CASKDGPTEAFF.

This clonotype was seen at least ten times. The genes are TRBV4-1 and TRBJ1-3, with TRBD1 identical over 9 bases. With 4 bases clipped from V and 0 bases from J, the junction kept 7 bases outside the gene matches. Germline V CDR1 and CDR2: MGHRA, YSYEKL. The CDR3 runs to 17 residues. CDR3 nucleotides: TGCGCCAGCAGCCCGCCGACAGGGGGAAGCTCTGGAAACACCATATATTTT. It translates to CASSPPTGGSSGNTIYF.

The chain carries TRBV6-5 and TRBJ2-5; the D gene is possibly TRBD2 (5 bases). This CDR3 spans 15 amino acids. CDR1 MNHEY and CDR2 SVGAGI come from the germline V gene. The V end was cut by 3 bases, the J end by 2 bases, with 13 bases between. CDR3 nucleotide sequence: TGTGCCAGCAGTTATCTGAGGGAAACTCAAGAGACCCAGTACTTC. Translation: CASSYLRETQETQYF.

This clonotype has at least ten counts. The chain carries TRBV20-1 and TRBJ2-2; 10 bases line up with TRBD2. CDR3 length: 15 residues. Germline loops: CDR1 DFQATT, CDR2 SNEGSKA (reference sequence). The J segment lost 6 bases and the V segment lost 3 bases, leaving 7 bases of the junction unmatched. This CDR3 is CSASRSGRAAGELFF. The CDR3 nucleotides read TGCAGTGCTAGTCGCAGCGGGAGGGCAGCCGGGGAGCTGTTTTTT.

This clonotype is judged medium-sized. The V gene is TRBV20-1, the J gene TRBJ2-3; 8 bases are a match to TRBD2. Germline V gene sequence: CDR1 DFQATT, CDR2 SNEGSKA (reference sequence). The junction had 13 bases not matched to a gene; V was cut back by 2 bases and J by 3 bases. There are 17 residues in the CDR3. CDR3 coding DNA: TGCAGTGCTAGACCCTTCCGGGGGGGGGAGCGGACAGATACGCAGTATTTT. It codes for CSARPFRGGERTDTQYF.

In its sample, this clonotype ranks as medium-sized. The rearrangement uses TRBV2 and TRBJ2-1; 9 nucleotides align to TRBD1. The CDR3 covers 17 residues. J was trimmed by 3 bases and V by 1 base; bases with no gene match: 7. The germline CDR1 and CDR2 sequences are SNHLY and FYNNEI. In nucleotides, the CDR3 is TGTGCCAGCAGTGAAGGGGGGACAGGGTCTTACTACAATGAGCAGTTCTTC. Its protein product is CASSEGGTGSYYNEQFF.

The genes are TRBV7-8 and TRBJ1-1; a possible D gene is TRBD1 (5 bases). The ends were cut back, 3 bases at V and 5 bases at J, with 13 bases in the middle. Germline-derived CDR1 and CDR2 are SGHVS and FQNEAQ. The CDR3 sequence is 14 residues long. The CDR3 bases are TGTGCCAGCAGCTTTTATAGGGGAGGGACTGAAGCTTTCTTT. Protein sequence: CASSFYRGGTEAFF.

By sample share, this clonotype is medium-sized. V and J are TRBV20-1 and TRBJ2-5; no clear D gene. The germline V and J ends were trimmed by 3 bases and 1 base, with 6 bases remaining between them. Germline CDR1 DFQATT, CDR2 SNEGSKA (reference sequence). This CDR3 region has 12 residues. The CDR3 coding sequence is TGCAGTGCTAGCGGCTCCCAAGAGACCCAGTACTTC. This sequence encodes CSASGSQETQYF.

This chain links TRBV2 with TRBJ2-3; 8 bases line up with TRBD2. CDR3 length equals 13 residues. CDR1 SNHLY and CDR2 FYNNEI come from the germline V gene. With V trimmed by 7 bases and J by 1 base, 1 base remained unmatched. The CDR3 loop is CASTGGGTDTQYF. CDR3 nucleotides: TGTGCCAGCACCGGGGGGGGCACAGATACGCAGTATTTT.

CDR3 sequence: CASSLPSGQETQYF. CDR3 coding DNA: TGTGCCAGCAGTTTACCCTCGGGACAAGAGACCCAGTACTTC. The chain carries TRBV6-5 and TRBJ2-5; maybe TRBD2 (5 bases). The V end lost 4 bases, the J end lost 2 bases, and 11 bases lay between the germline ends. The CDR3 sequence is 14 residues long. Germline V CDR1 and CDR2: MNHEY, SVGAGI.

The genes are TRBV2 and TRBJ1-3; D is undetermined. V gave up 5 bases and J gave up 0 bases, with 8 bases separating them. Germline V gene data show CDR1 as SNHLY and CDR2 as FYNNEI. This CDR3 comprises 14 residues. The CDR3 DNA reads TGTGCCAGCAGTTCCACATCCTCTGGAAACACCATATATTTT. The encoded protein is CASSSTSSGNTIYF.

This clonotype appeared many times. CDR3 amino acids: CASSPRAGLAANTGELFF. The CDR3 nucleotides read TGTGCCAGCAGCCCCCGGGCGGGACTAGCGGCGAACACCGGGGAGCTGTTTTTT. The chain combines TRBV9 with TRBJ2-2, with 11 bases matching TRBD2. Germline CDR1 SGDLS, CDR2 YYNGEE. J lost 0 bases, V lost 4 bases, and 8 bases had no gene match. The CDR3 loop spans 18 amino acids.

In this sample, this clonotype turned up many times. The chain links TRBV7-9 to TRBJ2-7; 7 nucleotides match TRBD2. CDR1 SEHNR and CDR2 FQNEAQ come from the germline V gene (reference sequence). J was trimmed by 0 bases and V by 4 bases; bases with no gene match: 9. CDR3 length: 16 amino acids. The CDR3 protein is CASSSGGRGSSYEQYF. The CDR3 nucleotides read TGTGCCAGCAGCTCCGGCGGGCGGGGGAGCTCCTACGAGCAGTACTTC.

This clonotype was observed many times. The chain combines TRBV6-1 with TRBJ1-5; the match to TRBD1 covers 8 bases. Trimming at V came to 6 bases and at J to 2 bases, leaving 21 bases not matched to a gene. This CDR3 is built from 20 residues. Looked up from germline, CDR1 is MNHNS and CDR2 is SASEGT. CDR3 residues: CASRDTPGTGAVLRNQPQHF. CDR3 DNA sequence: TGTGCCAGCAGGGACACTCCGGGGACAGGAGCGGTTTTGCGCAATCAGCCCCAGCATTTT.

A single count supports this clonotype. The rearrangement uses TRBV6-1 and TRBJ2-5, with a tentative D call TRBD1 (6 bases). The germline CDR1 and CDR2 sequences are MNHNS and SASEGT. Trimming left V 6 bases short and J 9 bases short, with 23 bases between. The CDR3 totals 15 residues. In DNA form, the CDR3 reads TGTGCCAGCAGACGTGGTGGACAGCAGGATCAGCCCCAGTACTTC. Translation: CASRRGGQQDQPQYF.

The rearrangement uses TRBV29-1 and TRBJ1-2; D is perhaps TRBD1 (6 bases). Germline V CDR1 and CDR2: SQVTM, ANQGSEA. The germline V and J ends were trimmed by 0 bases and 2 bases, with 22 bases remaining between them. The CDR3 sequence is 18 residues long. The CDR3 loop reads CSVEERILARGINYGYTF. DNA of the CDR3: TGCAGCGTTGAAGAAAGAATACTTGCAAGGGGGATAAACTATGGCTACACCTTC.

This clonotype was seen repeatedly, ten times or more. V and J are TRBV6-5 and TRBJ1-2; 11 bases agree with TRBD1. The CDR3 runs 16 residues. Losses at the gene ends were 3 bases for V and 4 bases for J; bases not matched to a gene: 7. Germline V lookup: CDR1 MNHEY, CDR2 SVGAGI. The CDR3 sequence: CASSYVRTGGGYGYTF. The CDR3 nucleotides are TGTGCCAGCAGTTATGTAAGGACAGGGGGCGGCTATGGCTACACCTTC.

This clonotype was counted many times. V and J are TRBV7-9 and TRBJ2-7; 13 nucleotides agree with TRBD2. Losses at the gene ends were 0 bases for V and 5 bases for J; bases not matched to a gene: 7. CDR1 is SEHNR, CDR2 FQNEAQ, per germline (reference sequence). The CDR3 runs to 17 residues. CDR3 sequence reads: CASSLAGLAGESNEQYF. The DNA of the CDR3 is TGTGCCAGCAGCTTAGCTGGACTAGCGGGAGAGTCCAACGAGCAGTACTTC.

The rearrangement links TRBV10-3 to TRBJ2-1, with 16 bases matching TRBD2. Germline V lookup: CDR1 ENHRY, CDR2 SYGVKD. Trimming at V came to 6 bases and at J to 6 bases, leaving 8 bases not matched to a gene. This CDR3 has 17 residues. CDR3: CAISKSGTSGRANEQFF. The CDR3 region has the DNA TGTGCCATCAGCAAGTCCGGGACTAGCGGGAGGGCCAATGAGCAGTTCTTC.

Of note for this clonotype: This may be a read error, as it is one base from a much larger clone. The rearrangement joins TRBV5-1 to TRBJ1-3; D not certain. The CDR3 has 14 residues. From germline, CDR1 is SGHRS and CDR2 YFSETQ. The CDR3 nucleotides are TGCGCCAGCAGCTTGGCGAGCTCTGGAAACATCATATATTTT. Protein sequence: CASSLASSGNIIYF.